This T cell receptor (beta chain) was recorded in a study of blood T cell repertoires in COVID-19. Per the authors' pipeline: Researchers report that nucleated cell counts were estimated from reference gene primer amplification. The method was immunoSEQ multiplex PCR; TCRdb's version includes in-frame clones alone and lacks a portion of them. V and J calls and clone size follow that table, whereas D and trimming were derived from the DNA. The table includes hundreds of thousands of clones, 70% to 90% detected once. Sequencing was done on a sample of peripheral blood. This clonotype was sampled from a man aged 50 to 59 with COVID-19, enrolled during active disease.

CDR3 DNA sequence: TGTGCCAGCAGCTTAGGGGGGGGCCCAGCTTTCTTT. Translated, it gives CASSLGGGPAFF. The chain joins TRBV11-3 to TRBJ1-1; possibly TRBD1 for D (6 bases). Trimming took 1 base from V and 10 from J, leaving 10 bases between them. CDR3 length equals 12 residues. Germline CDR1 and CDR2: SGHNT and YENEEA.